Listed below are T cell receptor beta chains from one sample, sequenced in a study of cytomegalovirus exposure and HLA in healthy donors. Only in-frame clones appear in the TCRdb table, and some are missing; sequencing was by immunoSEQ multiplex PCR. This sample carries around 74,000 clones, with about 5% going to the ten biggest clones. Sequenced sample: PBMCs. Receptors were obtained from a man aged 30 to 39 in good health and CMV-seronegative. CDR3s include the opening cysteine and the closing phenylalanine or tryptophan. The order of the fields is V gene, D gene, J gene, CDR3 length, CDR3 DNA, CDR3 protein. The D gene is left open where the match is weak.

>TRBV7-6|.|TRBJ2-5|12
TGTGCCAGCAGCACCCGAGGAGAGACCCAGTACTTC
CASSTRGETQYF
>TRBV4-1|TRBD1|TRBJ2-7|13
TGCGCCAGCAGCCCGGGACAGACCTACGAGCAGTACTTC
CASSPGQTYEQYF
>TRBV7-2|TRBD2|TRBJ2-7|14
TGTGCCAGCAGCTCCAGCGGGAGTATGAAAGAGCAGTACTTC
CASSSSGSMKEQYF
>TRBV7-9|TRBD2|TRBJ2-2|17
TGTGCCAGCAGCTTACAGACTAGCGGGCTTAACACCGGGGAGCTGTTTTTT
CASSLQTSGLNTGELFF
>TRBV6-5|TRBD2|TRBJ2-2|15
TGTGCCAGCAGTTGGGGACTACTAAACACCGGGGAGCTGTTTTTT
CASSWGLLNTGELFF
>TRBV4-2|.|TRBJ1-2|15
TGTGCCAGCAGCCAAGCGACAGTTGCTAACTATGGCTACACCTTC
CASSQATVANYGYTF
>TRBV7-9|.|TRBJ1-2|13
TGTGCCAGCAGCCCAGGCCAACTGGATGGCTACACCTTC
CASSPGQLDGYTF
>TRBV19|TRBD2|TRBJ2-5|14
TGTGCCAGTAGTACGAGCGGGGGGCTGGAGACCCAGTACTTC
CASSTSGGLETQYF
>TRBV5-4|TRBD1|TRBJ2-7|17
TGTGCCAGCAGCTTGGGTCTCGGGACAGACAGCTCCTACGAGCAGTACTTC
CASSLGLGTDSSYEQYF
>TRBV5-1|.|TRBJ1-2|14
TGCGCCAGCAGGCCCATGGGCACCGACTATGGCTACACCTTC
CASRPMGTDYGYTF
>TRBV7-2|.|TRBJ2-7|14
TGTGCCAGCAGCTTAGCAACAGCTCAAGGATTTCAGTACTTC
CASSLATAQGFQYF
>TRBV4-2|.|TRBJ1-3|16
TGTGCCAGCAGCCAAGTCGAGGGTTACTCTGGAAACACCATATATTTT
CASSQVEGYSGNTIYF
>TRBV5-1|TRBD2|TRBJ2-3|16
TGCGCCAGCAGCTTGTTATTAGCGGGGGGCACAGATACGCAGTATTTT
CASSLLLAGGTDTQYF
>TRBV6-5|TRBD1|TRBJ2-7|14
TGTGCCAGCAGCCAATCGGACAGGGTCTACGAGCAGTACTTC
CASSQSDRVYEQYF
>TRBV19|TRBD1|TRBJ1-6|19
TGTGCCAGTAGAACTACAGGGGGTAATAACCCTTCCTATAATTCACCCCTCCACTTT
CASRTTGGNNPSYNSPLHF
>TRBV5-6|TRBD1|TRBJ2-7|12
TGTGCCAGCAGTCGGGACAGCTACGAGCAGTACTTC
CASSRDSYEQYF
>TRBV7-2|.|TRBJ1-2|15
TGTGCCAGCAGCTTAGAGGACAGTTATCCGTATGGCTACACCTTC
CASSLEDSYPYGYTF
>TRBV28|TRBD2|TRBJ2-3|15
TGTGCCAGCAGTTTCGGGACTAGCGGAACTTATACGCAGTATTTT
CASSFGTSGTYTQYF
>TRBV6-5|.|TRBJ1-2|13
TGTGCCAGCAGTTACGGGGCCTACGGAGGCTACACCTTC
CASSYGAYGGYTF
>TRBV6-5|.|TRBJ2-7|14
TGTGCCAGCAGTTCTTTTGGGGGGGGCTCCGAGCAGTACTTC
CASSSFGGGSEQYF
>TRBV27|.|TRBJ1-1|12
TGTGCCAGCAGCCGCGCGGGCACTGAAGCTTTCTTT
CASSRAGTEAFF
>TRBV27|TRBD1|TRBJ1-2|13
TGTGCCAGCAGTTTTGCAGGGGGTCTCGGCTACACCTTC
CASSFAGGLGYTF
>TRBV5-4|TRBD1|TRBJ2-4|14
TGTGCCAGCAGTATGACAGGGACCAAAAACATTCAGTACTTC
CASSMTGTKNIQYF
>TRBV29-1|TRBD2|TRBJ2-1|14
TGCAGCGCCGCCGGGACTAGCGGGAGCTATGAGCAGTTCTTC
CSAAGTSGSYEQFF
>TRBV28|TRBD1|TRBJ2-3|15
TGTGCCACAAGAACCGGGACAGCGGAGACAGATACGCAGTATTTT
CATRTGTAETDTQYF
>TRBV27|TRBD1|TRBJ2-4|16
TGTGCCAGCAGTTCTCGACAGGGTCTAGCCAAAAACATTCAGTACTTC
CASSSRQGLAKNIQYF
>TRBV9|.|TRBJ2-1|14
TGTGCCAGCAGCGTAGGGCCTGATTACAATGAGCAGTTCTTC
CASSVGPDYNEQFF
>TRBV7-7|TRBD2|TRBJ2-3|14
TGTGCTAGCAGCCCCAGCGGGAGCGCAGATACGCAGTATTTT
CASSPSGSADTQYF
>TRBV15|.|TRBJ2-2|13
TGTGCCACCAGCAGAGAGGCCACCGGGGAGCTGTTTTTT
CATSREATGELFF
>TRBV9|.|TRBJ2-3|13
TGTGCCAGCAGACCCTCGGGGACAGATACGCAGTATTTT
CASRPSGTDTQYF
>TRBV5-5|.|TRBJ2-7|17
TGTGCCAGCAGCACCCCCACACAGGGTCGGGTCTTGAACGAGCAGTACTTC
CASSTPTQGRVLNEQYF
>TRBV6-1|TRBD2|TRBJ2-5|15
TGTGCCAGCCCCCGACTAGCGAGCCACCAAGAGACCCAGTACTTC
CASPRLASHQETQYF
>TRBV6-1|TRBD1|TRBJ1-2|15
TGTGCCAGCAGTGAAGAGACAGGGTCCTCCTATGGCTACACCTTC
CASSEETGSSYGYTF
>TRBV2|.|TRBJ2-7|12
TGTGCCAGCAGGCCAGGGGAGAGAGGGCAGTACTTC
CASRPGERGQYF
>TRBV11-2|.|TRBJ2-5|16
TGTGCCAGCAGCTCTGGGACTCTATCTTACCAAGAGACCCAGTACTTC
CASSSGTLSYQETQYF
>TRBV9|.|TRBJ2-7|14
TGTGCCAGCAGCGTAGGAGGGGGGGCCTACGAGCAGTACTTC
CASSVGGGAYEQYF
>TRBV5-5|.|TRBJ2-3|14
TGTGCCAGCAGTTCGATCCGGGGCACAGATACGCAGTATTTT
CASSSIRGTDTQYF
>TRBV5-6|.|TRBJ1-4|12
TGTGCCAGCAGCTTGTTCGGTGAAAAACTGTTTTTT
CASSLFGEKLFF
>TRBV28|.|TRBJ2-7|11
TGTGCCAGCAGTACACAGGGTCCGCGGTACTTC
CASSTQGPRYF
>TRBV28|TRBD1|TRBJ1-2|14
TGTGCCAGCAGGAGGGACAGCTCTAACTATGGCTACACCTTC
CASRRDSSNYGYTF
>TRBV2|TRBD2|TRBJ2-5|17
TGTGCCAGCAGTGCCCGGCTAGCGGGGGCGGCGCGGGAGACCCAGTACTTC
CASSARLAGAARETQYF
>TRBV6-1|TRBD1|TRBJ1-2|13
TGTGCCAGCAGTGAAGGGACAGGGGGAGGCTACACCTTC
CASSEGTGGGYTF
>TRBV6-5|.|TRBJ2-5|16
TGTGCCAGCAGTTACTCGGGGGGAGGCCTACAAGAGACCCAGTACTTC
CASSYSGGGLQETQYF
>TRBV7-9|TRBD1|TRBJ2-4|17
TGTGCCAGCAGCTTAATGCGACAGGGGGGTCACTTGGGCATTCAGTACTTC
CASSLMRQGGHLGIQYF
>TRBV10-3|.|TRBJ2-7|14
TGTGCCATCAGTGGAAGGCGGGGAGACTACGAGCAGTACTTC
CAISGRRGDYEQYF
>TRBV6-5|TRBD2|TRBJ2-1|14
TGTGCCAGCAGCGGGACTAGCGGGAGGGGTGAGCAGTTCTTC
CASSGTSGRGEQFF
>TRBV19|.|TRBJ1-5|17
TGTGCCAGTAGTATTGGGGCAGGGGAATATAGCAATCAGCCCCAGCATTTT
CASSIGAGEYSNQPQHF
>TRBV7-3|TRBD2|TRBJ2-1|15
TGTGCCAGCAGCTTACTAGCGGGAGGCTACAATGAGCAGTTCTTC
CASSLLAGGYNEQFF
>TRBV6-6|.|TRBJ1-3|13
TGTGCCAGCAGTTACCATTCTGGAAACACCATATATTTT
CASSYHSGNTIYF
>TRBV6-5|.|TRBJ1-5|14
TGTGCCAGCAGTTCCAGGGGCTTGGGTCAGCCCCAGCATTTT
CASSSRGLGQPQHF
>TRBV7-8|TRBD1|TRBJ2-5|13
TGTGCCAGCAGCCAGGACAGGGACGAGACCCAGTACTTC
CASSQDRDETQYF
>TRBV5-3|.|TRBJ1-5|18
TGTGCCAGAAGCTTGGCGGTCCCCCCCGAAGAATCCAATCAGCCCCAGCATTTT
CARSLAVPPEESNQPQHF
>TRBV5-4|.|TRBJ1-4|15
TGTGCCAGCAGCCTCTGGACAAATAAAGGCGAAAAACTGTTTTTT
CASSLWTNKGEKLFF